Following are 22 T cell receptor beta chains from one sample sequenced in a study of blood T cell repertoires in COVID-19. TCRdb's table, derived via immunoSEQ multiplex PCR, lists solely in-frame clones and lacks some. Among around 480,000 clones, 87% were seen once, and the ten largest hold 0.7%. The sequencing input was PBMCs or T cells enriched from blood (not recorded which). These receptors were collected from a woman aged 18-35 years who had recovered from COVID-19.

The J gene is TRBJ2-7, the V gene TRBV10-3; tentative D call: TRBD2 (6 bases). Germline V gene lookup returns CDR1 ENHRY and CDR2 SYGVKD. With 5 bases removed from V and 5 bases from J, the gap between germline ends came to 16 bases. This CDR3 is 14 amino acids long. For the CDR3, the DNA is TGTGCCATCAGTCGGGGAGGATCGGTCGACGAGCAGTACTTC. It specifies CAISRGGSVDEQYF.

The genes are TRBV28 and TRBJ1-5; D uncertain. Germline V gene lookup returns CDR1 MDHEN and CDR2 SYDVKM. CDR3 length equals 11 residues. The ends were cut back, 5 bases at V and 5 bases at J, with 4 bases in the middle. The CDR3 nucleotides read TGTGCCAGCAGTATCGATCAGCCCCAGCATTTT. Its protein product is CASSIDQPQHF.

The genes are TRBV6-2 or TRBV6-3 and TRBJ1-5; TRBD1 might be the D (5 bases). V was trimmed by 0 bases and J by 2 bases, leaving 8 bases between them. Germline loops: CDR1 MNHEY, CDR2 SVGEGT. The CDR3 spans 15 residues. The CDR3 sequence is CASSYSGVGNQPQHF. CDR3 nucleotides: TGTGCCAGCAGTTACTCAGGGGTTGGCAATCAGCCCCAGCATTTT.

The chain is built from TRBV12-3 or TRBV12-4 and TRBJ1-1; D unclear. The V and J ends lost 2 bases and 4 bases respectively, with 8 bases between them. The CDR3 sequence is 13 residues long. The CDR3 DNA sequence: TGTGCCAGCAGTTTATCCAGACTCACTGAAGCTTTCTTT. This sequence encodes CASSLSRLTEAFF.

The chain joins TRBV5-1 to TRBJ1-1, with D possibly TRBD1 on 5 matching bases. This CDR3 has 13 residues. The V and J ends lost 5 bases and 5 bases respectively, with 13 bases between them. Germline-derived CDR1 and CDR2 are SGHRS and YFSETQ. CDR3 sequence (DNA): TGCGCCAGCAGTACTGGGGGGTATACTGAAGCTTTCTTT. Protein: CASSTGGYTEAFF.

The chain recombines TRBV19 with TRBJ1-1, with D maybe TRBD1 (5 bases). The CDR3 is 15 residues long. CDR1 is LNHDA, CDR2 SQIVND, per germline (reference sequence). Trimming cost V 5 bases and J 4 bases, with 17 bases left between them. This CDR3 reads CASSPGGGMGTEAFF. CDR3 in DNA: TGTGCCAGTAGTCCCGGGGGAGGGATGGGCACTGAAGCTTTCTTT.

The chain joins TRBV5-4 to TRBJ2-7; 8 nucleotides agree with TRBD1. Germline lookup yields CDR1 SGHNT and CDR2 YYREEE (reference sequence). This CDR3 is built from 13 residues. V trimming: 7 bases; J trimming: 6 bases; junction bases outside the gene matches: 9. This chain's CDR3 is CASGWTGQGEQYF. The CDR3 region has the DNA TGTGCCAGCGGGTGGACAGGGCAGGGCGAGCAGTACTTC. Full variable domain (remainder filled in from reference TRBV5-4 and TRBJ2-7): ETGVTQSPTHLIKTRGQQVTLRCSSQSGHNTVSWYQQALGQGPQFIFQYYREEENGRGNFPPRFSGLQFPNYSSELNVNALELDDSALYLCASGWTGQGEQYFGPGTRLTVT.

V is TRBV11-2 and J is TRBJ2-5, with D possibly being TRBD1 (5 bases). Between the trimmed V and J ends, which lost 5 bases and 1 base, there was a span of 11 bases. This CDR3 comprises 14 residues. Germline CDR1 is SGHAT and CDR2 is FQNNGV. CDR3 coding DNA: TGTGCCAGCAGCCCGACGACAGTCCAAGAGACCCAGTACTTC. Amino acid sequence: CASSPTTVQETQYF.

The chain is built from TRBV4-1 and TRBJ2-7, with D uncertain. Trimming left V 0 bases short and J 2 bases short, with 14 bases between. Germline V gene data show CDR1 as MGHRA and CDR2 as YSYEKL. This CDR3 comprises 16 residues. Written as DNA, the CDR3 is TGCGCCAGCAGCCAAGAGAAGGCTAGTCGGCCCTACGAGCAGTACTTC. Translated: CASSQEKASRPYEQYF.

The genes are TRBV5-5 and TRBJ2-5; 9 nucleotides agree with TRBD1. The CDR3 has 14 amino acids. V trimming: 4 bases; J trimming: 3 bases; junction bases outside the gene matches: 4. Germline assignment: CDR1 SGHKS and CDR2 YYEKEE (reference sequence). The CDR3 DNA reads as TGTGCCAGCAGCCTTAGGACAGGGGAAGAGACCCAGTACTTC. Its translation: CASSLRTGEETQYF.

The chain couples TRBV18 to TRBJ2-1; 7 bases fit TRBD1. Germline V gene sequence: CDR1 KGHSH, CDR2 LQKENI. CDR3 length equals 13 residues. V was clipped by 6 bases and J by 7 bases; unmatched bases: 6. For the CDR3, the DNA is TGTGCCAGCTCCCTCGACAGGGAGAATGAGCAGTTCTTC. Translation: CASSLDRENEQFF. The entire variable domain, with the rest obtained from reference TRBV18 and TRBJ2-1, is as follows: NAGVMQNPRHLVRRRGQEARLRCSPMKGHSHVYWYRQLPEEGLKFMVYLQKENIIDESGMPKERFSAEFPKEGPSILRIQQVVRGDSAAYFCASSLDRENEQFFGPGTRLTVL.

This sequence joins TRBV11-2 and TRBJ2-5, with TRBD2 matching over 13 bases. Trimming took 1 base from V and 4 from J; bases not matched to a gene: 3. The CDR3 covers 16 residues. Germline lookup yields CDR1 SGHAT and CDR2 FQNNGV. As DNA, the CDR3 is TGTGCCAGCAGCTTAGCGGGACTAGCGGGACGAGAGACCCAGTACTTC. This translates into CASSLAGLAGRETQYF.

The chain uses TRBV3-1 (or the pseudogene TRBV3-2) and TRBJ1-4; D ambiguous. CDR1 is LGHDT, CDR2 YNNKEL, per germline (reference sequence). The V end lost 1 base, the J end lost 8 bases, and 17 bases lay between the germline ends. This CDR3 is built from 16 residues. CDR3 bases: TGTGCCAGCAGCCAAGGTATCGGGAGCGGAAGGGAAAAACTGTTTTTT. Translation gives CASSQGIGSGREKLFF.

The chain joins TRBV29-1 to TRBJ1-1, with 7 bases matching TRBD1. The CDR3 totals 14 residues. Germline assignment: CDR1 SQVTM and CDR2 ANQGSEA. Trimming removed 4 bases from V and 1 base from J; junction bases left unmatched: 6. CDR3: CSVAQGQTNTEAFF. CDR3 DNA: TGCAGCGTTGCACAGGGACAGACGAACACTGAAGCTTTCTTT. The full variable domain, its missing parts supplied by reference TRBV29-1 and TRBJ1-1, is SAVISQKPSRDICQRGTSLTIQCQVDSQVTMMFWYRQQPGQSLTLIATANQGSEATYESGFVIDKFPISRPNLTFSTLTVSNMSPEDSSIYLCSVAQGQTNTEAFFGQGTRLTVV.

J is TRBJ2-1 and V is TRBV3-1 (or the pseudogene TRBV3-2); D is perhaps TRBD1 (6 bases). Germline V gene sequence: CDR1 LGHDT, CDR2 YNNKEL (reference sequence). The V end lost 2 bases, the J end lost 0 bases, and 11 bases lay between the germline ends. The CDR3 loop spans 16 amino acids. The chain's CDR3 is CASSQLGGTSYNEQFF. The CDR3 nucleotides are TGTGCCAGCAGCCAACTAGGGGGAACCTCCTACAATGAGCAGTTCTTC.

V is TRBV29-1 and J is TRBJ1-1; D might be TRBD1 (6 bases). CDR1 is SQVTM, CDR2 ANQGSEA, per germline. The CDR3 is 12 amino acids. V gave up 4 bases and J gave up 1 base, with 7 bases separating them. The CDR3 sequence is CSVATGNTEAFF. The CDR3 bases are TGCAGCGTTGCGACAGGGAACACTGAAGCTTTCTTT.

The chain is built from TRBV6-5 and TRBJ1-5; D gene ambiguous. Germline V gives CDR1 MNHEY, CDR2 SVGAGI. Trimming pared 2 bases from V and 9 bases from J, leaving 17 bases between. This CDR3 contains 15 residues. The CDR3: CASSYEGGNLGPQHF. Written as DNA, the CDR3 is TGTGCCAGCAGTTACGAAGGAGGCAATCTTGGGCCCCAGCATTTT.

The genes are TRBV2 and TRBJ1-2; tentatively, D is TRBD1 (6 bases). The length of the CDR3 is 13 residues. Trimming pared 7 bases from V and 2 bases from J, leaving 11 bases between. Germline-derived CDR1 and CDR2 are SNHLY and FYNNEI. The CDR3 nucleotides are TGTGCCAGCAATATACAGGGAAACTATGGCTACACCTTC. Its translation is CASNIQGNYGYTF.

In this sample, this clone turned up a few times. The V and J genes are TRBV6-1 and TRBJ1-2, with a tentative D call TRBD1 (6 bases). The CDR3 loop spans 14 amino acids. Per the germline V gene, CDR1 is MNHNS and CDR2 is SASEGT. Between the trimmed V and J ends, which lost 2 bases and 2 bases, there was a span of 9 bases. DNA of the CDR3: TGTGCCAGCAGTGAACAGGGGTCGAACTATGGCTACACCTTC. Protein sequence: CASSEQGSNYGYTF.

This clone has a handful of counts. This chain joins TRBV12-5 and TRBJ1-5; D unresolved. CDR1 is LGHNT and CDR2 is FRNRAP in the germline V gene. V shed 1 base and J shed 1 base, with 11 bases lying between them. CDR3 length: 16 amino acids. The DNA of the CDR3 is TGTGCTAGTGGTTTGGCCCTTCCTCTAAGCAATCAGCCCCAGCATTTT. Translated, it gives CASGLALPLSNQPQHF.

This sequence joins TRBV7-8 and TRBJ1-5, with D uncertain. The CDR3 is 14 amino acids. Trimming stripped 4 bases from V and 2 bases from J, with 9 bases between. The germline CDR1 and CDR2 sequences are SGHVS and FQNEAQ. The CDR3 sequence: CASSSSVGNQPQHF. As DNA, the CDR3 is TGTGCCAGCAGCTCCTCCGTAGGCAATCAGCCCCAGCATTTT.

V usage is TRBV5-1 and J usage is TRBJ2-3, with TRBD2 as a possible D gene (5 bases). Per germline, CDR1 SGHRS and CDR2 YFSETQ. V was trimmed by 1 base and J by 1 base, leaving 13 bases between them. This CDR3 has 16 amino acids. This CDR3 reads CASSLNGDQGTDTQYF. CDR3 sequence (DNA): TGCGCCAGCAGCTTGAACGGGGATCAAGGCACAGATACGCAGTATTTT.